This T cell receptor beta chain was sequenced in a study of PD-1 blockade in classical Hodgkin lymphoma. Study conclusions and caveats: Baseline diversity was lower in partial responders and progressors than complete responders.

Points on this clone: The target antigen is unknown.

TCRdb keeps only in-frame clones here, not all; method: immunoSEQ multiplex PCR. This table has about 35,000 clones, 76% appearing once. Every single patient, without exception, relapsed after autologous stem cell transplantation, and brentuximab vedotin exposure varied. The material was peripheral blood mononuclear cells (PBMCs), obtained before the second cycle of nivolumab. The source is a human donor with classical Hodgkin lymphoma.

CDR3: CASRRQGMAYGYTF. The CDR3, as DNA: TGTGCCAGTAGACGACAGGGAATGGCCTATGGCTACACCTTC. This sequence joins TRBV19 and TRBJ1-2, with TRBD1 matching 7 bases. CDR3 length: 14 residues. Germline-derived CDR1 and CDR2 are LNHDA and SQIVND (reference sequence). V shed 6 bases, J shed 4 bases, and the junction held 8 bases outside the gene matches.